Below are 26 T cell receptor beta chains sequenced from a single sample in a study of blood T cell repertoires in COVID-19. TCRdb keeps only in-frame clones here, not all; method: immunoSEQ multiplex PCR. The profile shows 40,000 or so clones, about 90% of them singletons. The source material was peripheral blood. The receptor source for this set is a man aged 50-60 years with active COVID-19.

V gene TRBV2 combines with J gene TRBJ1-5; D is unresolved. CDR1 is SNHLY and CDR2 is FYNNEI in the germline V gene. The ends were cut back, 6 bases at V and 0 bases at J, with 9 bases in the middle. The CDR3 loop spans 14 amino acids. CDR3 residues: CASSASVSNQPQHF. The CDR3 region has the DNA TGTGCCAGCAGCGCTTCGGTTAGCAATCAGCCCCAGCATTTT.

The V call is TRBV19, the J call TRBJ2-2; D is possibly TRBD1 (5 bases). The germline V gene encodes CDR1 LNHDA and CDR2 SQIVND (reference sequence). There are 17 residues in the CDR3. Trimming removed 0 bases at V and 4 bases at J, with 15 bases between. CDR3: CASSIEFGRARTGELFF. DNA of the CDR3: TGTGCCAGTAGTATAGAATTTGGCAGGGCCCGCACCGGGGAGCTGTTTTTT.

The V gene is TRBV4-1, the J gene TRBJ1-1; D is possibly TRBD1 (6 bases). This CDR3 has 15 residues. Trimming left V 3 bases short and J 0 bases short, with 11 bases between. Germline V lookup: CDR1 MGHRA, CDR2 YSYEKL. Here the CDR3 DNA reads TGCGCCAGCAGCCAGACAGGCGAGATGAACACTGAAGCTTTCTTT. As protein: CASSQTGEMNTEAFF.

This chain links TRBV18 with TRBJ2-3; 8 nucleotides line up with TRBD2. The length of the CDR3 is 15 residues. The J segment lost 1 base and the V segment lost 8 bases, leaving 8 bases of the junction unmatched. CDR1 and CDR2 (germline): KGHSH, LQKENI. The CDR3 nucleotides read TGTGCCAGCCACGGGGGGGCCGTTCGCACAGATACGCAGTATTTT. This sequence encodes CASHGGAVRTDTQYF.

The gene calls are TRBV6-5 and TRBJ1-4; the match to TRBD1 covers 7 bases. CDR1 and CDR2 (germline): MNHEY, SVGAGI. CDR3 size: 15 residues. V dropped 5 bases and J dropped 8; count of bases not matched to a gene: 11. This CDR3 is CASSNDRAIGEKLFF. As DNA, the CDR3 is TGTGCCAGCAGTAACGACAGGGCTATCGGCGAAAAACTGTTTTTT.

DNA for the CDR3: TGTGCCAGCAGCTACAGGGGGGAGGGTACTGAAGCTTTCTTT. Translating it yields CASSYRGEGTEAFF. V and J are TRBV6-5 and TRBJ1-1; TRBD1 aligns across 8 bases. The CDR3 totals 14 residues. V was clipped by 6 bases and J by 5 bases; unmatched bases: 8. CDR1 is MNHEY, CDR2 SVGAGI, per germline.

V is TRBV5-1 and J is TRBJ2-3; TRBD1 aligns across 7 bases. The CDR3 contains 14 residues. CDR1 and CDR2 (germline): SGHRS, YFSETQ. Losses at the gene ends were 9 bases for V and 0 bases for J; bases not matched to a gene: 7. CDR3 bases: TGCGCCACCAAGATGGGACAGAGCACAGATACGCAGTATTTT. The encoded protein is CATKMGQSTDTQYF.

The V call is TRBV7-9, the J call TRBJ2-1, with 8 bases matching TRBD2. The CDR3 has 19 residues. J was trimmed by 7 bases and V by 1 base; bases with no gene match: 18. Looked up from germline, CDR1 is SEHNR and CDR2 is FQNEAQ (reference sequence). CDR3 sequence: CASSLERESSGGLRNEQFF. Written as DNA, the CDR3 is TGTGCCAGCAGCTTAGAGCGGGAGTCTTCGGGGGGGCTGAGAAATGAGCAGTTCTTC.

CDR3 coding DNA: TGTGCCATCAGTGAGCGACATCAAACTAACTATGGCTACACCTTC. It specifies CAISERHQTNYGYTF. V gene TRBV10-3 combines with J gene TRBJ1-2; D is undetermined. Trimming took off 2 bases at V and 0 bases at J, with 10 bases between the two ends. CDR1 and CDR2 from the germline V gene are ENHRY and SYGVKD. CDR3 length equals 15 residues.

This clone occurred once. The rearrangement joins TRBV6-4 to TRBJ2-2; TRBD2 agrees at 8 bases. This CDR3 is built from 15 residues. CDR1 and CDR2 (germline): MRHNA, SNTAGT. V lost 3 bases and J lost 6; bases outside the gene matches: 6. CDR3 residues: CASSERGGVSGELFF. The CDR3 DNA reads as TGTGCCAGCAGTGAACGGGGGGGAGTATCCGGGGAGCTGTTTTTT.

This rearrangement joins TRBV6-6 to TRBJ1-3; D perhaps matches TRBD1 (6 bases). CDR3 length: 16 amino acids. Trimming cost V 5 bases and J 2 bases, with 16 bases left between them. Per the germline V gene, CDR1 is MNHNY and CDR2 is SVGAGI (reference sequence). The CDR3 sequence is CASSTRYTGTGNTIYF. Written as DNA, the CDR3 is TGTGCCAGCAGTACCCGTTACACAGGGACTGGAAACACCATATATTTT.

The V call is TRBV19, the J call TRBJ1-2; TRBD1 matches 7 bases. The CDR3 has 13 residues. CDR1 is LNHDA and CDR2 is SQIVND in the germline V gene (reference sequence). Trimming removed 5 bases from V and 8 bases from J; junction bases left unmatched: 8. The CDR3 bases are TGTGCCAGTAGTCCTGACAGGGTTGACGGCTACACCTTC. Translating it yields CASSPDRVDGYTF.

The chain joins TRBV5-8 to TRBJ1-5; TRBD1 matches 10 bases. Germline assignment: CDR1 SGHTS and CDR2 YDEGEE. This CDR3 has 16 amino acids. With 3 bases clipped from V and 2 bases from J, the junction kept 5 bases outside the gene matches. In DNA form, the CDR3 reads TGTGCCAGCAGCTGGCGGGACAGGGGAGGCAATCAGCCCCAGCATTTT. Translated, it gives CASSWRDRGGNQPQHF. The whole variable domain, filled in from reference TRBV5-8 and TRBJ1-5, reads EAGVTQSPTHLIKTRGQQATLRCSPISGHTSVYWYQQALGLGLQFLLWYDEGEERNRGNFPPRFSGRQFPNYSSELNVNALELEDSALYLCASSWRDRGGNQPQHFGDGTRLSIL.

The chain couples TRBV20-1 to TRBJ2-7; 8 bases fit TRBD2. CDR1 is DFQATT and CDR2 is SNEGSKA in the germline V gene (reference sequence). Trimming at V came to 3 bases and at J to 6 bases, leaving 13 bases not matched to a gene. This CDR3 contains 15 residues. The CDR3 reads CSASSAGGAGGEQYF. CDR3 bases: TGCAGTGCTAGTTCCGCCGGGGGGGCCGGTGGCGAGCAGTACTTC.

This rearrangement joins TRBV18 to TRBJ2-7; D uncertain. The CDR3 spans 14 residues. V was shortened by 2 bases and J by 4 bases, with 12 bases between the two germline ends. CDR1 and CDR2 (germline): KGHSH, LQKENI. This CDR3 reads CASSPVSQHYEQYF. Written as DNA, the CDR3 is TGTGCCAGCTCACCAGTTTCGCAACATTACGAGCAGTACTTC. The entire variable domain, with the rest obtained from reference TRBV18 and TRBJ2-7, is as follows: NAGVMQNPRHLVRRRGQEARLRCSPMKGHSHVYWYRQLPEEGLKFMVYLQKENIIDESGMPKERFSAEFPKEGPSILRIQQVVRGDSAAYFCASSPVSQHYEQYFGPGTRLTVT.

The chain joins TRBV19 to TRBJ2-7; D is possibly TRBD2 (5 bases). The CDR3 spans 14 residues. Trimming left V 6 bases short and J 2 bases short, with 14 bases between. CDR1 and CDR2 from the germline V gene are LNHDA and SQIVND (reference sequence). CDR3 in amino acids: CASSPSRTAYEQYF. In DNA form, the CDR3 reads TGTGCCAGTAGCCCCTCTCGGACTGCCTACGAGCAGTACTTC.

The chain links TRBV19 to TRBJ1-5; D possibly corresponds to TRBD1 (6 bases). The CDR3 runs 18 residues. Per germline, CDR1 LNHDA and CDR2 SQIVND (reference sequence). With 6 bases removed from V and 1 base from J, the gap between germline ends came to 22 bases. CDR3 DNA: TGTGCCAGTAGGGGGGACAATCGCCTCTTCAGCAGCAATCAGCCCCAGCATTTT. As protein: CASRGDNRLFSSNQPQHF.

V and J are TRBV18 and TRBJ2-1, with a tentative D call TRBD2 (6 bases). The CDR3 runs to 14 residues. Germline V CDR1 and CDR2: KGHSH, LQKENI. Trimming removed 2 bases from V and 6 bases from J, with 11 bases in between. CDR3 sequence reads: CASSPSGTSNEQFF. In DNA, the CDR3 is TGTGCCAGCTCACCATCCGGGACTTCCAATGAGCAGTTCTTC.

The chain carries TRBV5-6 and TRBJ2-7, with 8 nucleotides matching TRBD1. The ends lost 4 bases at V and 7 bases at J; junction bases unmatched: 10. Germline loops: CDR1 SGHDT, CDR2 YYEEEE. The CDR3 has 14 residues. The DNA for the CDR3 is TGTGCCAGCAGCAATCAGGGGGCGTCCTGGGAGCAGTACTTC. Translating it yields CASSNQGASWEQYF.

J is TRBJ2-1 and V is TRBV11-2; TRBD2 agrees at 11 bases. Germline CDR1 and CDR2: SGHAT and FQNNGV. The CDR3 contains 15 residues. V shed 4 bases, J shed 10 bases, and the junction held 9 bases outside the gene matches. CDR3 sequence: CASSYSGGAGGEQFF. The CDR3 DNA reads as TGTGCCAGCAGCTATAGCGGGGGGGCAGGGGGAGAGCAGTTCTTC. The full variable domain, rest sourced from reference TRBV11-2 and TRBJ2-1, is EAGVAQSPRYKIIEKRQSVAFWCNPISGHATLYWYQQILGQGPKLLIQFQNNGVVDDSQLPKDRFSAERLKGVDSTLKIQPAKLEDSAVYLCASSYSGGAGGEQFFGPGTRLTVL.

The CDR3 DNA is TGTGCCTGGAGTGGGACTTCAACGGGGGCCAACGTCCTGACTTTC. Its translation is CAWSGTSTGANVLTF. The chain combines TRBV30 with TRBJ2-6; D is possibly TRBD2 (5 bases). Germline-derived CDR1 and CDR2 are GTSNPN and SVGIG (reference sequence). CDR3 length: 15 residues. V was cut by 1 base and J by 4 bases, with 11 bases left in between.

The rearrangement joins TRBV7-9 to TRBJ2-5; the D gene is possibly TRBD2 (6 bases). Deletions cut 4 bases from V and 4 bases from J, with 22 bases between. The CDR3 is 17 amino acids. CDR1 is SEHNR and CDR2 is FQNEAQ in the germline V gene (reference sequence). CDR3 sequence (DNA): TGTGCCAGCAGCTCAGAGGGACTGGTAGCGGTGGGAGAGACCCAGTACTTC. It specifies CASSSEGLVAVGETQYF.

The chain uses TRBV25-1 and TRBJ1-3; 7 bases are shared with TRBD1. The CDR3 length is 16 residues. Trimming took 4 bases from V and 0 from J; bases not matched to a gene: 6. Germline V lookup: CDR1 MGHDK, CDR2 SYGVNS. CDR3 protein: CASSARDRVSGNTIYF. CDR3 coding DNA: TGTGCCAGCAGTGCCCGGGACAGAGTCTCTGGAAACACCATATATTTT.

The CDR3 here is CASSSDRGNNEKLFF. The CDR3 region has the DNA TGTGCCAGCAGCTCTGACAGGGGTAATAATGAAAAACTGTTTTTT. V usage is TRBV7-8 and J usage is TRBJ1-4; 8 bases are shared with TRBD1. Germline loops: CDR1 SGHVS, CDR2 FQNEAQ. The CDR3 contains 15 residues. Trimming at V came to 4 bases and at J to 4 bases, leaving 5 bases not matched to a gene.

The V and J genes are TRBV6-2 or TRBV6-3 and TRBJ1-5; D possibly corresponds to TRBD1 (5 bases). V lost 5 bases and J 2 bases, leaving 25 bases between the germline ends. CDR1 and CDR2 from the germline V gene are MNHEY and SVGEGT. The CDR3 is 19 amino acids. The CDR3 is CASSTLRQGGSWGNQPQHF. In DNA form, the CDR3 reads TGTGCCAGCAGTACCCTAAGGCAGGGTGGTTCTTGGGGCAATCAGCCCCAGCATTTT.

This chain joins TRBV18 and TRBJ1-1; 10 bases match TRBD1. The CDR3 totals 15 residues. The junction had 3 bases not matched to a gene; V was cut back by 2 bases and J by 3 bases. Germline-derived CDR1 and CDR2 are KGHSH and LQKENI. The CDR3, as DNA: TGTGCCAGCTCACCAAGGACAGGGGGGGACACTGAAGCTTTCTTT. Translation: CASSPRTGGDTEAFF.